A single sample is the source of the 2 T cell receptor beta chains below, sequenced in a study of OX40 agonist ivuxolimab in advanced cancers. The receptor library was made with the immunoSEQ multiplex PCR assay. What TCRdb holds here is the immuneACCESS table cut down to in-frame rearrangements. Part of the clones is not present; checked against another copy, under half of the missing clones reflect an unresolved V gene, and the others are unexplained. This sample gives 75,000 to 90,000 clones in total; around 85% of them show up just once. Around 6.6% of the sample belongs to the ten largest clones. The source was CD4+ or CD8+ T cells sorted from blood, collected in a trial of the OX40 agonist ivuxolimab. The receptors come from an adult with an advanced solid tumor such as melanoma, head and neck, liver or kidney cancer.

This clone showed up just once. The rearrangement joins TRBV19 to TRBJ2-6, with 9 bases fitting TRBD1. The V gene end was trimmed by 5 bases and the J gene end by 2 bases; junction bases not matched to a gene: 4. This CDR3 is built from 16 residues. Germline V gene lookup returns CDR1 LNHDA and CDR2 SQIVND (reference sequence). The CDR3 sequence: CASSSGQGTGANVLTF. DNA of the CDR3: TGTGCCAGTAGTTCGGGACAGGGAACTGGGGCCAACGTCCTGACTTTC.

This CDR3 reads CALAVQIYEQYF. The DNA for the CDR3 is TGTGCCTTAGCCGTACAGATTTACGAGCAGTACTTC. The rearrangement links TRBV30 to TRBJ2-7; D is ambiguous. V dropped 7 bases and J dropped 4 bases, with 14 bases sitting between them. Germline V gives CDR1 GTSNPN, CDR2 SVGIG (reference sequence). The CDR3 contains 12 residues.